The entry below gives a single T cell receptor beta chain sequence along with its context. MiXCR, run by TCRdb on the PCR reads, gives a single entry per CDR3 protein. The sample has more than 80,000 distinct CDR3 sequences, around 50% seen once. This record comes from a study of CDR3 diversity in severe acne. Germline V CDR1 and CDR2: SGHNT, YYREEE (reference sequence). The CDR3 is 16 residues long. J lost 4 bases, V lost 3 bases, and 7 bases had no gene match. The chain links TRBV5-4 to TRBJ2-2; 9 bases are shared with TRBD2. The TCR originated in a male donor with severe acne vulgaris. The sample was blood. DNA for the CDR3: TGTGCCAGCAGCTCAGGCAGCGGGGGGCCCACCGGGGAGCTGTTTTTT. Translating gives CASSSGSGGPTGELFF.